Presented here are 26 T cell receptor beta chains from one specimen sequenced in a study of T cell repertoires in cytomegalovirus infection. TCRdb re-called the reads through MiXCR, storing one row per CDR3 protein. Among fewer than 550,000 distinct CDR3 sequences listed, approximately 10% were seen once. Source material: PBMCs. The receptors stem from a human donor in good health (CMV status not recorded). Some clones in this sample may be carry-over from other donors' samples.

The J gene is TRBJ2-1, the V gene TRBV9; 12 bases map to TRBD2. Germline values: CDR1 SGDLS, CDR2 YYNGEE. V lost 3 bases, J lost 4 bases, and 5 bases stayed unmatched. The CDR3 sequence is 16 residues long. The CDR3 bases are TGTGCCAGCAGCGCGCCTAGCGGGAGGGCATACAATGAGCAGTTCTTC. It codes for CASSAPSGRAYNEQFF.

This clonotype has ten or more counts. V and J are TRBV6-2 or TRBV6-3 and TRBJ1-4; tentatively, D is TRBD1 (5 bases). Germline loops: CDR1 MNHEY, CDR2 SVGEGT. The CDR3 totals 15 residues. Trimming shortened V by 6 bases and J by 0 bases, and 11 bases separated the two germline ends. The CDR3 bases are TGTGCCAGCAGGCCCGGGGGAGCAACTAATGAAAAACTGTTTTTT. Its protein product is CASRPGGATNEKLFF.

This clonotype was seen repeatedly, ten times or more. The chain employs TRBV5-5 and TRBJ2-7; weak D call: TRBD1 (6 bases). Germline assignment: CDR1 SGHKS and CDR2 YYEKEE (reference sequence). The CDR3 has 15 amino acids. The V and J ends lost 4 bases and 4 bases respectively, with 18 bases between them. For the CDR3, the DNA is TGTGCCAGCAGCCAGGGACCGACAGGAAATTACGAGCAGTACTTC. It specifies CASSQGPTGNYEQYF. Based on the CDR3 plus reference TRBV5-5 and TRBJ2-7, the full variable domain is DAGVTQSPTHLIKTRGQQVTLRCSPISGHKSVSWYQQVLGQGPQFIFQYYEKEERGRGNFPDRFSARQFPNYSSELNVNALLLGDSALYLCASSQGPTGNYEQYFGPGTRLTVT.

This clonotype was seen ten or more times. The chain is built from TRBV5-1 and TRBJ1-2, with 7 bases lining up with TRBD1. Trimming took 0 bases from V and 3 from J; bases not matched to a gene: 2. The length of the CDR3 is 14 residues. Germline V gives CDR1 SGHRS, CDR2 YFSETQ. The chain's CDR3 is CASSLGQGYYGYTF. CDR3 sequence (DNA): TGCGCCAGCAGCTTGGGACAGGGCTACTATGGCTACACCTTC.

This clonotype was picked up many times. The chain combines TRBV2 with TRBJ1-5, with a tentative D call TRBD1 (5 bases). With 7 bases removed from V and 4 bases from J, the gap between germline ends came to 11 bases. Germline V gene lookup returns CDR1 SNHLY and CDR2 FYNNEI. This CDR3 spans 13 amino acids. The chain's CDR3 is CASTGTINQPQHF. The CDR3 DNA sequence: TGTGCCAGCACGGGGACTATTAATCAGCCCCAGCATTTT.

The chain joins TRBV13 to TRBJ2-3, with D possibly called TRBD1 or TRBD2 (5 bases each). V was cut by 1 base and J by 4 bases, with 12 bases left in between. Germline-derived CDR1 and CDR2 are PRHDT and FYEKMQ (reference sequence). The CDR3 has 15 residues. CDR3: CASSLEVGPPDTQYF. The CDR3 DNA follows: TGTGCCAGCAGCTTAGAGGTGGGACCCCCAGATACGCAGTATTTT.

This clonotype was observed many times. The chain has TRBV7-2 and TRBJ1-1; possibly TRBD1 for D (6 bases). V shed 5 bases and J shed 5 bases, with 15 bases lying between them. The CDR3 is 14 residues long. Germline CDR1 reads SGHTA; CDR2 reads FQGNSA. The CDR3 protein is CASSRDRPGTEAFF. The DNA of the CDR3 is TGTGCCAGCAGCAGAGACAGGCCGGGAACTGAAGCTTTCTTT.

This clonotype came up many times. V gene TRBV6-5 combines with J gene TRBJ1-1; no clear D gene. V was shortened by 0 bases and J by 8 bases, with 10 bases between the two germline ends. Germline CDR1 and CDR2: MNHEY and SVGAGI. The CDR3 is made up of 13 amino acids. CDR3 in DNA: TGTGCCAGCAGTTACTCGACGGCAGGCGAAGCTTTCTTT. It codes for CASSYSTAGEAFF.

The chain uses TRBV6-6 and TRBJ1-4; 8 bases map to TRBD1. The germline CDR1 and CDR2 sequences are MNHNY and SVGAGI (reference sequence). CDR3 length: 13 amino acids. V was clipped by 6 bases and J by 11 bases; unmatched bases: 8. CDR3 DNA sequence: TGTGCCAGCAGCGGCACAGGGGGTGACAAACTGTTTTTT. Its translation: CASSGTGGDKLFF.

This clonotype was detected ten times or more. V usage is TRBV12-3 or TRBV12-4 and J usage is TRBJ1-1; maybe TRBD1 (5 bases). This CDR3 comprises 13 residues. V dropped 8 bases and J dropped 1 base, with 11 bases sitting between them. This CDR3 is CASRYGGNTEAFF. In DNA form, the CDR3 reads TGTGCCAGCCGATATGGGGGGAACACTGAAGCTTTCTTT.

In this sample, this clonotype turned up many times. The chain has TRBV20-1 and TRBJ1-1; D unclear. Germline CDR1 is DFQATT and CDR2 is SNEGSKA (reference sequence). This CDR3 region has 15 residues. The V end was cut by 0 bases, the J end by 3 bases, with 14 bases between. The CDR3 nucleotides read TGCAGTGCTAGAGAGATCGGCGGTGGAGACACTGAAGCTTTCTTT. This translates into CSAREIGGGDTEAFF.

The chain links TRBV27 to TRBJ1-2; 9 positions agree with TRBD1. The CDR3 is made up of 15 amino acids. V lost 6 bases to trimming and J lost 3 bases; unmatched junction nucleotides: 8. From germline, CDR1 is MNHEY and CDR2 SMNVEV (reference sequence). The CDR3 bases are TGTGCCAGCAGCTCGCTTGGGACAGGGTACTATGGCTACACCTTC. Its translation: CASSSLGTGYYGYTF.

In its sample, this clonotype was seen many times. The gene calls are TRBV28 and TRBJ2-5, with D perhaps assigned TRBD1 or TRBD2 (5 bases each). The germline V gene has CDR1 MDHEN and CDR2 SYDVKM. V dropped 3 bases and J dropped 5 bases, with 7 bases sitting between them. This CDR3 region has 12 residues. The CDR3 sequence is CASSFGAETQYF. CDR3 bases: TGTGCCAGCAGTTTCGGGGCTGAGACCCAGTACTTC.

This clonotype has ten or more counts. The chain combines TRBV12-3 or TRBV12-4 with TRBJ2-5, with 9 bases that match TRBD2. Trimming removed 2 bases from V and 4 bases from J; junction bases left unmatched: 11. The CDR3 is 17 residues long. This CDR3 reads CASSLQHGGREGETQYF. CDR3 coding DNA: TGTGCCAGCAGTTTACAGCATGGGGGGCGGGAGGGAGAGACCCAGTACTTC.

This clonotype was picked up many times. The genes are TRBV6-5 and TRBJ2-1; TRBD2 agrees at 8 bases. The CDR3 is 18 amino acids. V was pared by 0 bases and J by 2 bases, with 9 bases of the junction left unmatched. Germline values: CDR1 MNHEY, CDR2 SVGAGI. This CDR3 reads CASSYSNLAGFPYNEQFF. The CDR3 DNA reads as TGTGCCAGCAGTTACTCGAATTTAGCGGGATTCCCCTACAATGAGCAGTTCTTC.

The table lists this clonotype with many counts. This chain connects TRBV6-5 to TRBJ2-3; 13 nucleotides line up with TRBD2. CDR1 and CDR2 from the germline V gene are MNHEY and SVGAGI. This CDR3 comprises 18 residues. V dropped 5 bases and J dropped 2; count of bases not matched to a gene: 10. The CDR3 region has the DNA TGTGCCAGCAGTCCCGGACTAGCGGGGGCCTCCTACACAGATACGCAGTATTTT. Translating gives CASSPGLAGASYTDTQYF.

This clonotype was found many times. V usage is TRBV6-5 and J usage is TRBJ1-2; tentative D call: TRBD1 (5 bases). Germline CDR1 and CDR2: MNHEY and SVGAGI. Trimming left V 4 bases short and J 2 bases short, with 14 bases between. The CDR3 loop spans 15 amino acids. CDR3 DNA: TGTGCCAGCAGTTGGAATCCCGGGGCAAACTATGGCTACACCTTC. This sequence encodes CASSWNPGANYGYTF.

This chain joins TRBV19 and TRBJ1-6; unclear D gene. The CDR3 runs to 17 residues. CDR1 LNHDA and CDR2 SQIVND come from the germline V gene (reference sequence). V dropped 3 bases and J dropped 7 bases, with 19 bases sitting between them. The CDR3 spells CASSINLREVVNSPLHF. CDR3 nucleotides: TGTGCCAGTAGTATTAATCTACGAGAGGTGGTAAATTCACCCCTCCACTTT.

CDR3 nucleotide sequence: TGTGCCAGCAGCCAACAAGGTGTCGAGCAGTTCTTC. Its protein product is CASSQQGVEQFF. The chain uses TRBV4-2 and TRBJ2-1; D gene ambiguous. CDR1 is LGHNA and CDR2 is YNFKEQ in the germline V gene. V lost 2 bases to trimming and J lost 10 bases, with 9 bases between them. This CDR3 has 12 residues.

This clonotype was recorded at least ten times. The rearrangement joins TRBV7-8 to TRBJ1-1; D might be TRBD1 (6 bases). This CDR3 has 11 residues. Trimming took off 5 bases at V and 7 bases at J, with 8 bases between the two ends. CDR1 and CDR2 from the germline V gene are SGHVS and FQNEAQ. The CDR3 DNA reads TGTGCCAGCAGCCAACAGGGTGAAGCTTTCTTT. Translating it yields CASSQQGEAFF.

The sample holds a few counts of this clonotype. The junction differs from germline at one of its ends, possibly a read error. This chain connects TRBV5-1 to TRBJ2-5, with TRBD1 matching over 8 bases. CDR1 and CDR2 from the germline V gene are SGHRS and YFSETQ. The CDR3 is 13 residues long. CDR3 bases: TGCGCCAGCGGCTTGGACAGGGCGGAGACCCAGTACTTC. Amino acids: CASGLDRAETQYF.

There are many counts of this clonotype. The V gene is TRBV12-3 or TRBV12-4, the J gene TRBJ1-6, with 8 nucleotides matching TRBD1. After removal of 6 bases from V and 9 bases from J, the junction contained 7 bases not matched to a gene. The CDR3 runs 14 residues. CDR3: CASSLRGPGSPLHF. CDR3 DNA: TGTGCCAGCAGCCTCAGGGGGCCGGGTTCACCCCTCCACTTT.

This clonotype was recorded a few times. V and J are TRBV4-1 and TRBJ1-1; D uncertain. The germline gives CDR1 MGHRA, CDR2 YSYEKL. The CDR3 loop spans 14 amino acids. The V end lost 0 bases, the J end lost 4 bases, and 9 bases lay between the germline ends. The CDR3 region has the DNA TGCGCCAGCAGCCAAGACCCCGTGGGCACTGAAGCTTTCTTT. The encoded protein is CASSQDPVGTEAFF.

DNA of the CDR3: TGTGCCAGCAGTGCGCTCCGGGAAGATACGCAGTATTTT. It codes for CASSALREDTQYF. The rearrangement links TRBV6-1 to TRBJ2-3, with D tentatively TRBD2 (5 bases). V was clipped by 4 bases and J by 5 bases, with 10 bases between them. This CDR3 is 13 amino acids long. From germline, CDR1 is MNHNS and CDR2 SASEGT.

This clonotype has just a few counts. The V call is TRBV2, the J call TRBJ2-7, with D hard to call. Germline assignment: CDR1 SNHLY and CDR2 FYNNEI. CDR3 length: 14 residues. Trimming shortened V by 7 bases and J by 0 bases, and 13 bases separated the two germline ends. CDR3 sequence: CASTSDGPSYEQYF. CDR3 DNA: TGTGCCAGCACCTCGGACGGACCCTCCTACGAGCAGTACTTC. The whole variable domain, filled in from reference TRBV2 and TRBJ2-7, reads EPEVTQTPSHQVTQMGQEVILRCVPISNHLYFYWYRQILGQKVEFLVSFYNNEISEKSEIFDDQFSVERPDGSNFTLKIRSTKLEDSAMYFCASTSDGPSYEQYFGPGTRLTVT.

This clonotype was recorded at least ten times. This CDR3 reads CATTATTNEKLFF. The CDR3 nucleotides read TGCGCCACCACAGCAACAACTAATGAAAAACTGTTTTTT. The chain recombines TRBV4-1 with TRBJ1-4; D not certain. V shed 10 bases and J shed 0 bases, with 9 bases lying between them. Germline CDR1 and CDR2: MGHRA and YSYEKL. The CDR3 has 13 amino acids.